This T cell receptor (beta chain) was retrieved from a study of blood T cell repertoires in COVID-19. Measured with immunoSEQ multiplex PCR; TCRdb has only the in-frame clones, and not every one. The sample holds approximately 88,000 clones; just under 80% are singletons and the top ten take about 5.7%. The V segment lost 4 bases and the J segment 1 base; nucleotides outside the gene matches: 8. Germline V CDR1 and CDR2: SGHRS, YFSETQ. This CDR3 has 16 amino acids. One Seattle source followed patients from active infection through their disease course. This clone was detected only a few times. Sequenced: peripheral blood. The receptor's source is a man between 65 and 80 years old with COVID-19, enrolled during active disease. This chain links TRBV5-1 with TRBJ1-2, with 9 bases that match TRBD1. CDR3 region: CASSQQLTGGNYGYTF. CDR3 nucleotide sequence: TGCGCCAGCAGCCAGCAACTGACAGGGGGTAACTATGGCTACACCTTC.